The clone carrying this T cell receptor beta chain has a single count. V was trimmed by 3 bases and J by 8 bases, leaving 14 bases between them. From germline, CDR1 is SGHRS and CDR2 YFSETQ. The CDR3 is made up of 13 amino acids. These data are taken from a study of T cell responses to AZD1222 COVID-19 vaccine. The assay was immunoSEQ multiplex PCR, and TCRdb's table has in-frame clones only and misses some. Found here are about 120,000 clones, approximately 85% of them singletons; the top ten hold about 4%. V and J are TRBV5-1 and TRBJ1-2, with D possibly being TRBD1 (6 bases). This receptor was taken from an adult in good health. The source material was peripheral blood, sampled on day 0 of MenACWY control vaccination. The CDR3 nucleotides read TGCGCCAGCAGCTCAAACAGGGATTACGGCTACACCTTC. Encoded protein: CASSSNRDYGYTF.